These 21 T cell receptor beta chains originate from one sample sequenced in a study of beta chain features in type 1 diabetes. The antigens of these receptors remain unknown. Notes on the study in general: Patients with Type 1 diabetes showed moderately but significantly shorter TCRB CDR3s in all four CD4+ subsets.

Sequenced material consisted of expressed TCRB transcripts (all of the isolated RNA was reverse transcribed). Sequenced by immunoSEQ multiplex PCR; TCRdb stores in-frame clones only, minus some. The sample holds more than 200,000 clones, 16% seen once. What was sequenced was naive CD4+ T cells from blood. These receptors all stem from a man aged 25 to 45 with type 1 diabetes.

In its sample, this clone was seen a few times. The rearrangement joins TRBV25-1 to TRBJ1-1, with D unclear. Deletions cut 3 bases from V and 1 base from J, with 9 bases between. Germline V gives CDR1 MGHDK, CDR2 SYGVNS. The CDR3 contains 14 residues. CDR3 bases: TGTGCCAGCAGTGATCCCGTGGGGAACACTGAAGCTTTCTTT. This sequence encodes CASSDPVGNTEAFF. Full variable domain (rest looked up from reference TRBV25-1 and TRBJ1-1): EADIYQTPRYLVIGTGKKITLECSQTMGHDKMYWYQQDPGMELHLIHYSYGVNSTEKGDLSSESTVSRIRTEHFPLTLESARPSHTSQYLCASSDPVGNTEAFFGQGTRLTVV.

This clone was counted a few times. This sequence joins TRBV19 and TRBJ2-7; TRBD1 matches 8 bases. The length of the CDR3 is 14 residues. Germline CDR1 and CDR2: LNHDA and SQIVND (reference sequence). V was clipped by 3 bases and J by 3 bases; unmatched bases: 4. Written as DNA, the CDR3 is TGTGCCAGTAGTATCGGACAGGGAGACTACGAGCAGTACTTC. Translating it yields CASSIGQGDYEQYF.

This clone was observed a few times. V is TRBV5-4 and J is TRBJ2-1, with D unclear. V was shortened by 3 bases and J by 5 bases, with 12 bases between the two germline ends. Germline V gene sequence: CDR1 SGHNT, CDR2 YYREEE (reference sequence). The CDR3 is 14 residues long. The CDR3 DNA follows: TGTGCCAGCAGCTCGCCGAAAAGAGACAATGAGCAGTTCTTC. This gives the protein CASSSPKRDNEQFF.

This clone was picked up a small number of times. The chain couples TRBV30 to TRBJ2-1, with 7 bases matching TRBD2. The germline V gene has CDR1 GTSNPN and CDR2 SVGIG (reference sequence). Germline trimming cut 2 bases from V and 8 bases from J; bases unmatched to any gene: 15. The CDR3 loop spans 16 amino acids. As DNA, the CDR3 is TGTGCCTGGAGTCCCAATGGCGGGGGACGGAGGGATGAGCAGTTCTTC. It is translated as CAWSPNGGGRRDEQFF.

This clone was picked up a small number of times. The rearrangement joins TRBV7-9 to TRBJ2-3; D gene ambiguous. Trimming took off 0 bases at V and 2 bases at J, with 9 bases between the two ends. The length of the CDR3 is 15 residues. CDR1 is SEHNR and CDR2 is FQNEAQ in the germline V gene (reference sequence). Here the CDR3 DNA reads TGTGCCAGCAGCTTAGCGTCGGCGAACACAGATACGCAGTATTTT. The encoded protein is CASSLASANTDTQYF. Full variable domain (rest looked up from reference TRBV7-9 and TRBJ2-3): DTGVSQNPRHKITKRGQNVTFRCDPISEHNRLYWYRQTLGQGPEFLTYFQNEAQLEKSRLLSDRFSAERPKGSFSTLEIQRTEQGDSAMYLCASSLASANTDTQYFGPGTRLTVL.

This clone was picked up a small number of times. The chain uses TRBV7-2 and TRBJ1-5; unclear D gene. The V and J ends lost 6 bases and 1 base respectively, with 7 bases between them. The CDR3 consists of 13 residues. Germline V gives CDR1 SGHTA, CDR2 FQGNSA. CDR3 sequence (DNA): TGTGCCAGCAGTAGGGAAAGCAATCAGCCCCAGCATTTT. Its translation: CASSRESNQPQHF.

The chain combines TRBV9 with TRBJ2-2; 7 nucleotides align to TRBD1. Germline CDR1 is SGDLS and CDR2 is YYNGEE. This CDR3 comprises 15 residues. With 3 bases clipped from V and 1 base from J, the junction kept 3 bases outside the gene matches. CDR3 sequence (DNA): TGTGCCAGCAGCGCGGACAGGAGGAACACCGGGGAGCTGTTTTTT. Translated, it gives CASSADRRNTGELFF.

This clone was found a few times. The J gene is TRBJ2-1, the V gene TRBV27; D perhaps matches TRBD1 (5 bases). The CDR3 has 13 amino acids. CDR1 and CDR2 from the germline V gene are MNHEY and SMNVEV (reference sequence). V lost 3 bases and J lost 7, with 10 bases in between. The CDR3 protein is CASSFRQSNEQFF. CDR3 coding DNA: TGTGCCAGCAGTTTCAGACAGAGTAATGAGCAGTTCTTC.

This clone was seen a few times. The rearrangement uses TRBV11-2 and TRBJ2-1, with D tentatively TRBD1 (6 bases). The CDR3 runs 17 residues. Trimming removed 3 bases from V and 6 bases from J, with 21 bases in between. The germline V gene has CDR1 SGHAT and CDR2 FQNNGV. CDR3 in DNA: TGTGCCAGCAGCTTTTATCTCGTGGACAGACTTATCAATGAGCAGTTCTTC. Translation gives CASSFYLVDRLINEQFF.

The rearrangement uses TRBV5-1 and TRBJ1-2; D gene uncertain. Germline-derived CDR1 and CDR2 are SGHRS and YFSETQ. The CDR3 runs to 11 residues. V lost 7 bases to trimming and J lost 2 bases, with 6 bases between them. CDR3 DNA: TGCGCCAGCCGGGAGAACTATGGCTACACCTTC. Its protein product is CASRENYGYTF.

This clone was counted between two and nine times. The rearrangement joins TRBV5-1 to TRBJ1-1, with D uncertain. V was cut by 0 bases and J by 0 bases, with 6 bases left in between. The CDR3 has 14 residues. Germline CDR1 and CDR2: SGHRS and YFSETQ. The CDR3 sequence: CASSLGTVNTEAFF. CDR3 nucleotide sequence: TGCGCCAGCAGCTTGGGGACGGTGAACACTGAAGCTTTCTTT.

In this sample, this clone turned up a few times. CDR3 sequence: CASSVSGSGRSDTQYF. In nucleotides, the CDR3 is TGTGCCAGCAGCGTAAGCGGTAGCGGGAGATCCGATACGCAGTATTTT. The chain joins TRBV9 to TRBJ2-3; 9 bases are a match to TRBD2. The CDR3 is 16 amino acids. Germline V gene sequence: CDR1 SGDLS, CDR2 YYNGEE. The V segment lost 1 base and the J segment 6 bases; nucleotides outside the gene matches: 9.

This clone has more than one count but fewer than ten. The J gene is TRBJ1-1, the V gene TRBV15, with a possible D match to TRBD1 (6 bases). CDR1 and CDR2 (germline): LNHNV, YYDKDF (reference sequence). CDR3 length: 15 residues. V was cut by 1 base and J by 2 bases, with 11 bases left in between. CDR3 loop: CATSRGGTPNTEAFF. CDR3 DNA: TGTGCCACCAGCAGAGGAGGGACACCAAACACTGAAGCTTTCTTT.

The V gene is TRBV7-9, the J gene TRBJ1-5, with D tentatively TRBD1 (5 bases). The ends were cut back, 1 base at V and 9 bases at J, with 7 bases in the middle. CDR3 length: 12 residues. Germline V gene lookup returns CDR1 SEHNR and CDR2 FQNEAQ (reference sequence). CDR3 sequence: CASSLDTGPQHF. CDR3 coding DNA: TGTGCCAGCAGCTTAGATACAGGGCCCCAGCATTTT.

This clone was recorded a few times. The J gene is TRBJ2-7, the V gene TRBV18; TRBD1 matches 7 bases. This CDR3 contains 15 residues. V gave up 0 bases and J gave up 4 bases; unmatched junction bases: 6. Per the germline V gene, CDR1 is KGHSH and CDR2 is LQKENI. The CDR3 DNA sequence: TGTGCCAGCTCACCACCTGGGACAGTGACATACGAGCAGTACTTC. It specifies CASSPPGTVTYEQYF. The whole variable domain, filled in from reference TRBV18 and TRBJ2-7, reads NAGVMQNPRHLVRRRGQEARLRCSPMKGHSHVYWYRQLPEEGLKFMVYLQKENIIDESGMPKERFSAEFPKEGPSILRIQQVVRGDSAAYFCASSPPGTVTYEQYFGPGTRLTVT.

The V and J genes are TRBV28 and TRBJ2-5; possibly TRBD1 or TRBD2 for D (5 bases each). V was clipped by 6 bases and J by 5 bases, with 10 bases between them. The germline gives CDR1 MDHEN, CDR2 SYDVKM. The CDR3 runs 12 residues. The CDR3 loop is CASRGTLETQYF. The CDR3 nucleotides are TGTGCCAGCAGGGGGACCTTGGAGACCCAGTACTTC. Complete variable domain (other parts from reference TRBV28 and TRBJ2-5): DVKVTQSSRYLVKRTGEKVFLECVQDMDHENMFWYRQDPGLGLRLIYFSYDVKMKEKGDIPEGYSVSREKKERFSLILESASTNQTSMYLCASRGTLETQYFGPGTRLLVL.

This clone was detected only a few times. J is TRBJ1-5 and V is TRBV30; D unclear. The CDR3 covers 15 residues. Germline V gives CDR1 GTSNPN, CDR2 SVGIG (reference sequence). Trimming took 0 bases from V and 4 from J, leaving 13 bases between them. CDR3 DNA sequence: TGTGCCTGGAGTGTATCTGCCACTTCAAATCAGCCCCAGCATTTT. Its protein is CAWSVSATSNQPQHF.

This chain connects TRBV7-2 to TRBJ1-3; no definite D call. The CDR3 consists of 15 residues. The germline V gene has CDR1 SGHTA and CDR2 FQGNSA. Trimming took 5 bases from V and 2 from J, leaving 13 bases between them. This chain's CDR3 is CASSPTVGAGNTIYF. The CDR3 DNA sequence: TGTGCCAGCAGCCCTACAGTCGGCGCTGGAAACACCATATATTTT.

CDR3 in amino acids: CASSEQTLETEAFF. CDR3 nucleotides: TGCGCCAGCAGCGAACAAACTCTGGAGACTGAAGCTTTCTTT. The chain carries TRBV4-1 and TRBJ1-1, with D uncertain. Germline values: CDR1 MGHRA, CDR2 YSYEKL. V dropped 5 bases and J dropped 5 bases, with 15 bases sitting between them. The CDR3 loop spans 14 amino acids.

The chain links TRBV6-5 to TRBJ2-5; no reliable D call. V shed 2 bases and J shed 5 bases, with 12 bases lying between them. The CDR3 is 14 residues long. CDR1 and CDR2 (germline): MNHEY, SVGAGI. CDR3 nucleotides: TGTGCCAGCAGTTACGGCAGGCTGGGGGAGACCCAGTACTTC. It codes for CASSYGRLGETQYF.

The J gene is TRBJ1-3, the V gene TRBV29-1; D call uncertain. V was cut by 4 bases and J by 3 bases, with 13 bases left in between. The germline V gene encodes CDR1 SQVTM and CDR2 ANQGSEA. The CDR3 is 14 amino acids. CDR3 region: CSVGDTGFGNTIYF. The CDR3 DNA reads as TGCAGCGTTGGAGACACCGGATTTGGAAACACCATATATTTT.